The clone carrying this T cell receptor (beta chain) was seen only a few times. The sample belongs to a study of T cells in Graves' hyperthyroidism and ophthalmopathy. The CDR3 length is 15 residues. Unmatched junction bases numbered 6, after V lost 0 bases and J lost 2 bases. The germline gives CDR1 DFQATT, CDR2 SNEGSKA (reference sequence). Using RNA transcripts as the source, TCR beta CDR3 regions were amplified. During a first-round RT-PCR of the TCR CDR3, the HTBI primer set was used. TCRdb re-derived calls from the multiplex PCR reads in MiXCR, one entry per CDR3 protein. Seen here are around 690,000 distinct CDR3 sequences, more than 20% observed once, and the top ten hold over 30%.

This TCR came from a young man with Graves' ophthalmopathy. What was sequenced was blood. This rearrangement joins TRBV20-1 to TRBJ2-7, with 8 bases identical to TRBD1. CDR3 amino acids: CSARDLRQGTYEQYF. The CDR3 DNA reads as TGCAGTGCTAGAGATCTCCGACAGGGGACCTACGAGCAGTACTTC.